These 22 T cell receptor beta chains came from one sample sequenced in a study of blood T cells in healthy people across ages. Combining a sample-barcoded 5' primer with a J-beta primer mix, a second PCR ran for 7 to 11 cycles. Via MiXCR, TCRdb re-called the 5' RACE reads, giving one row per CDR3 protein. Found here are about 640,000 distinct CDR3 sequences, under 65% of them singletons; the top ten hold over 30%. Sequencing input: blood. The source of these receptors is a man aged 55 to 70 in good health.

This rearrangement joins TRBV20-1 to TRBJ2-5, with 7 bases aligning to TRBD2. The CDR3 length is 14 residues. The J segment lost 1 base and the V segment lost 2 bases, leaving 4 bases of the junction unmatched. Germline CDR1 is DFQATT and CDR2 is SNEGSKA (reference sequence). As DNA, the CDR3 is TGCAGTGCTAGAAGGCGGGGGAGCCAAGAGACCCAGTACTTC. This codes for CSARRRGSQETQYF.

This rearrangement joins TRBV3-1 to TRBJ2-5; possible D gene TRBD2, 6 bases. The CDR3 length is 13 residues. Trimming shortened V by 6 bases and J by 5 bases, and 13 bases separated the two germline ends. Germline V lookup: CDR1 LGHDT, CDR2 YNNKEL (reference sequence). The CDR3 bases are TGTGCCAGCAGTCGCGGGACCTGGGAGACCCAGTACTTC. Translated: CASSRGTWETQYF.

This rearrangement joins TRBV15 to TRBJ2-7; D gene ambiguous. The germline V and J ends were trimmed by 11 bases and 7 bases, with 6 bases remaining between them. The germline CDR1 and CDR2 sequences are LNHNV and YYDKDF (reference sequence). CDR3 length: 8 amino acids. CDR3 bases: TGTGCCTTCCGGGAGCAGTACTTC. Translated, it gives CAFREQYF.

The rearrangement joins TRBV10-1 to TRBJ2-3; D unclear. The germline CDR1 and CDR2 sequences are WNHNN and SYGVQD (reference sequence). With 2 bases removed from V and 4 bases from J, the gap between germline ends came to 10 bases. The CDR3 has 14 amino acids. The CDR3 reads CASSEGSSPDTQYF. For the CDR3, the DNA is TGCGCCAGCAGTGAGGGAAGTAGTCCAGATACGCAGTATTTT.

This chain connects TRBV20-1 to TRBJ2-1, with a weak D call TRBD2 (6 bases). CDR1 is DFQATT and CDR2 is SNEGSKA in the germline V gene (reference sequence). Trimming stripped 0 bases from V and 8 bases from J, with 14 bases between. The CDR3 is 14 amino acids. CDR3 DNA: TGCAGTGCTAGAGATCCTGCGGGGTATGATGAGCAGTTCTTC. Its translation is CSARDPAGYDEQFF.

The chain recombines TRBV6-5 with TRBJ2-1, with 10 bases that match TRBD1. The V and J ends lost 0 bases and 8 bases, in that order; junction bases with no gene match: 13. In germline, CDR1 is MNHEY, CDR2 SVGAGI. The CDR3 sequence is 18 residues long. The CDR3, as DNA: TGTGCCAGCAGTTACTCCCCCGGGACAGGGGTCCAGGTTCATGAGCAGTTCTTC. Its translation is CASSYSPGTGVQVHEQFF.

DNA of the CDR3: TGTGCCAGCAGCTCCGACGGGGGGGCCAATCAGCCCCAGCATTTT. It yields the protein CASSSDGGANQPQHF. V usage is TRBV7-9 and J usage is TRBJ1-5, with a possible D match to TRBD1 (6 bases). Trimming left V 4 bases short and J 3 bases short, with 13 bases between. The CDR3 spans 15 residues. Germline values: CDR1 SEHNR, CDR2 FQNEAQ (reference sequence).

This chain links TRBV7-2 with TRBJ2-3, with a possible D match to TRBD2 (5 bases). CDR1 and CDR2 (germline): SGHTA, FQGNSA. CDR3 length equals 15 residues. V gave up 1 base and J gave up 2 bases, with 10 bases separating them. DNA of the CDR3: TGTGCCAGCAGCTTAGTAGGTCTAGCCACAGATACGCAGTATTTT. Amino acid sequence: CASSLVGLATDTQYF.

V is TRBV28 and J is TRBJ2-1; D is undetermined. The V and J ends lost 8 bases and 2 bases respectively, with 19 bases between them. Germline assignment: CDR1 MDHEN and CDR2 SYDVKM. The CDR3 is 16 residues long. The CDR3 bases are TGTGCCAGCTTGGGCAGCGACCACCTCGCCTACAATGAGCAGTTCTTC. Amino acids: CASLGSDHLAYNEQFF. Drawing the rest from reference TRBV28 and TRBJ2-1, the complete variable domain is DVKVTQSSRYLVKRTGEKVFLECVQDMDHENMFWYRQDPGLGLRLIYFSYDVKMKEKGDIPEGYSVSREKKERFSLILESASTNQTSMYLCASLGSDHLAYNEQFFGPGTRLTVL.

In this sample, this clonotype turned up a few times. The gene calls are TRBV6-2 or TRBV6-3 and TRBJ2-3, with D possibly TRBD2 on 6 matching bases. V lost 1 base to trimming and J lost 6 bases, with 14 bases between them. The CDR3 is 15 amino acids. CDR1 is MNHEY and CDR2 is SVGEGT in the germline V gene. CDR3 region: CASSYLERRGDTQYF. The DNA for the CDR3 is TGTGCCAGCAGTTACTTGGAGCGTCGGGGGGATACGCAGTATTTT.

The chain is built from TRBV10-3 and TRBJ1-2, with 11 nucleotides matching TRBD1. Germline CDR1 and CDR2: ENHRY and SYGVKD. The CDR3 is 13 residues long. The V and J ends lost 10 bases and 2 bases, in that order; junction bases with no gene match: 3. The CDR3, as DNA: TGTGCCACCCGGGACAGGGGGAACTATGGCTACACCTTC. Its translation is CATRDRGNYGYTF.

This clonotype was observed a single time. The CDR3 region is CASTWGQGRGSTDTQYF. The CDR3, as DNA: TGTGCCAGCACTTGGGGACAGGGAAGAGGAAGCACAGATACGCAGTATTTT. V gene TRBV12-3 or TRBV12-4 combines with J gene TRBJ2-3; 9 bases are shared with TRBD1. The V segment lost 7 bases and the J segment 0 bases; nucleotides outside the gene matches: 11. The CDR3 totals 17 residues.

This clonotype has only one observation. The chain recombines TRBV20-1 with TRBJ2-7, with D perhaps TRBD2 (7 bases). The germline V gene encodes CDR1 DFQATT and CDR2 SNEGSKA (reference sequence). This CDR3 region has 14 residues. Trimming stripped 1 base from V and 7 bases from J, with 17 bases between. This CDR3 is CSARVAGDTWEQYF. The DNA for the CDR3 is TGCAGTGCTAGAGTTGCGGGGGACACCTGGGAGCAGTACTTC.

The rearrangement joins TRBV15 to TRBJ2-7; D might be TRBD2 (5 bases). Germline values: CDR1 LNHNV, CDR2 YYDKDF (reference sequence). The CDR3 consists of 15 residues. Deletions cut 3 bases from V and 7 bases from J, with 19 bases between. The CDR3 sequence: CATSSARAYTDEQYF. CDR3 DNA sequence: TGTGCCACCAGCAGCGCGAGGGCCTATACGGATGAGCAGTACTTC.

This chain joins TRBV9 and TRBJ2-7; 10 bases match TRBD2. Germline loops: CDR1 SGDLS, CDR2 YYNGEE. Germline trimming cut 4 bases from V and 6 bases from J; bases unmatched to any gene: 10. This CDR3 has 15 residues. The CDR3, as DNA: TGTGCCAGCAGCCCACCTAGCGGGGGTTCTGGCGAGCAGTACTTC. Its translation: CASSPPSGGSGEQYF. Full variable domain (outside the CDR3, taken from reference TRBV9 and TRBJ2-7): DSGVTQTPKHLITATGQRVTLRCSPRSGDLSVYWYQQSLDQGLQFLIQYYNGEERAKGNILERFSAQQFPDLHSELNLSSLELGDSALYFCASSPPSGGSGEQYFGPGTRLTVT.

The J gene is TRBJ2-1, the V gene TRBV29-1, with D unclear. CDR1 and CDR2 from the germline V gene are SQVTM and ANQGSEA. The length of the CDR3 is 13 residues. V was pared by 4 bases and J by 2 bases, with 9 bases between. The CDR3 nucleotides are TGCAGCGTTGGTCAGTTAACCTACAATGAGCAGTTCTTC. It yields the protein CSVGQLTYNEQFF.

This rearrangement joins TRBV20-1 to TRBJ2-7; D is unclear. With the DNA end fitting TRBJ2-5 better, the J assignment may be wrong. The CDR3 runs to 14 residues. Germline CDR1 and CDR2: DFQATT and SNEGSKA (reference sequence). CDR3 sequence (DNA): TGCAGTGCTAGAGTTGACCCCCTGGTAGGGACCCAGTACTTC. Its translation is CSARVDPLVGTQYF.

This clonotype was recorded many times. The chain uses TRBV6-5 and TRBJ2-5; 7 nucleotides line up with TRBD1. From germline, CDR1 is MNHEY and CDR2 SVGAGI. With 6 bases clipped from V and 1 base from J, the junction kept 5 bases outside the gene matches. The CDR3 totals 14 residues. In DNA form, the CDR3 reads TGTGCCAGCAGACGAACAGGGGCCCAAGAGACCCAGTACTTC. Its translation: CASRRTGAQETQYF.

The V call is TRBV6-5, the J call TRBJ2-1; 7 bases match TRBD2. The CDR3 spans 14 residues. The junction had 2 bases not matched to a gene; V was cut back by 2 bases and J by 4 bases. Germline CDR1 MNHEY, CDR2 SVGAGI. The CDR3 here is CASSYQREYNEQFF. The CDR3 nucleotides are TGTGCCAGCAGTTACCAGCGGGAATACAATGAGCAGTTCTTC.

A few counts support this clonotype. J is TRBJ2-5 and V is TRBV20-1; D possibly corresponds to TRBD1 (6 bases). Trimming pared 1 base from V and 3 bases from J, leaving 9 bases between. The CDR3 extends over 13 amino acids. The germline gives CDR1 DFQATT, CDR2 SNEGSKA (reference sequence). CDR3 amino acids: CSARGQAEETQYF. CDR3 bases: TGCAGTGCTAGAGGACAGGCCGAAGAGACCCAGTACTTC.

The chain recombines TRBV6-1 with TRBJ1-1, with unresolved D. From germline, CDR1 is MNHNS and CDR2 SASEGT. CDR3 length: 14 residues. V lost 1 base and J lost 7, with 13 bases in between. This chain's CDR3 is CASSEEGGLVEAFF. CDR3 nucleotide sequence: TGTGCCAGCAGTGAAGAAGGAGGCTTAGTTGAAGCTTTCTTT.

The V gene is TRBV11-2, the J gene TRBJ2-4; unclear D gene. The CDR3 has 14 amino acids. Germline CDR1 reads SGHAT; CDR2 reads FQNNGV. V lost 6 bases and J lost 0, with 9 bases in between. The CDR3 loop reads CASRTQTAKNIQYF. The CDR3 bases are TGTGCCAGCAGGACACAGACAGCCAAAAACATTCAGTACTTC. Combining the CDR3 with reference TRBV11-2 and TRBJ2-4 gives the whole variable domain EAGVAQSPRYKIIEKRQSVAFWCNPISGHATLYWYQQILGQGPKLLIQFQNNGVVDDSQLPKDRFSAERLKGVDSTLKIQPAKLEDSAVYLCASRTQTAKNIQYFGAGTRLSVL.